A single TCR beta chain is shown here with its context. The antigen remains unidentified. The library came from three nested PCR rounds adapted from ARM-PCR protocols. TCRdb independently ran MiXCR on the multiplex PCR reads; one entry per CDR3 protein. In the table there are over 110,000 distinct CDR3 sequences, about 71% of which are singletons. This sample is part of a study of tumor and adjacent non-tumor tissue in lung cancer. At the level of the study: The cohort had around twelve adenocarcinoma, a couple of squamous cell and 1 small cell patients. Samples averaged around 4 million productive TCRbeta reads each. Study-level points and caveats: Tumor TCR diversity, when higher, was linked to shorter survival. Tumor tissue had significantly higher TCR diversity than normal lung.

V was pared by 0 bases and J by 0 bases, with 10 bases between. CDR3 length: 17 residues. Germline values: CDR1 SGHRS, CDR2 YFSETQ. This sample's RNA came from whole unsorted tissue. This chain joins TRBV5-1 and TRBJ2-6; D remains unclear. Sequencing was carried out using lung tumor tissue. The sequence came from a man in his sixties with small cell lung cancer. CDR3 DNA sequence: TGCGCCAGCAGCTTGGCCTATGGGGACTCTGGGGCCAACGTCCTGACTTTC. It encodes CASSLAYGDSGANVLTF.